This T cell receptor beta chain was identified in a study of blood T cells in healthy people across ages. Germline CDR1 reads SGHTA; CDR2 reads FQGNSA. The length of the CDR3 is 15 residues. The junction had 5 bases not matched to a gene; V was cut back by 5 bases and J by 2 bases. Sample-barcoded 5' priming and a J-beta primer mix drove a second PCR of 7 to 11 cycles. The template-switch adaptor, which had 12 random nucleotides, put a tag on each cDNA molecule. Using its own MiXCR run on the 5' RACE reads, TCRdb lists one record per CDR3 protein. The profile shows about 1.4 million distinct CDR3 sequences, 59% of them singletons. With respect to this clonotype: Antigen specificity is unknown.

Study-level findings and limits: Significant beta diversity loss was already apparent by age roughly 44, declining roughly linearly.

At least 5.5 micrograms of total RNA were extracted per sample. This rearrangement joins TRBV7-2 to TRBJ2-3; 9 bases agree with TRBD1. The receptor comes from a man aged 18 to 35 in good health. The specimen was blood. This chain's CDR3 is CASSPGQGITDTQYF. The CDR3 DNA follows: TGTGCCAGCAGCCCCGGACAGGGGATCACAGATACGCAGTATTTT.